This T cell receptor beta chain emerged from a study of immune heterogeneity within non-small cell lung tumors. Genomic DNA from bulk tumor acted as the template, and around 0.55 ug was loaded per sample. Spaced far apart, several biopsies were taken from each primary tumor during surgery. Patients underwent curative surgery for untreated, newly diagnosed non-small cell lung cancer. Amplifying TCR beta CDR3 involved multiplex PCR carried out with 32 V and 13 J primers. TCRdb passed the multiplex PCR reads through MiXCR, listing each CDR3 protein once. The sample contains fewer than 3,500 distinct CDR3 sequences, 50% to 55% of which appear only once. The ends were cut back, 3 bases at V and 2 bases at J, with 13 bases in the middle. This CDR3 comprises 15 residues. Germline assignment: CDR1 MNHEY and CDR2 SMNVEV (reference sequence).

The specimen was lung tumor tissue. This clonotype originated in a man in his 70s with non-small cell lung cancer. The rearrangement joins TRBV27 to TRBJ1-1; a possible D gene is TRBD1 (6 bases). The CDR3 nucleotides are TGTGCCAGCAGTTTGGCTGGACAGATAAACACTGAAGCTTTCTTT. As protein: CASSLAGQINTEAFF.